This is a list of T cell receptor beta chains from one sample in a study of shared clonotypes between healthy human individuals. Method: immunoSEQ multiplex PCR; TCRdb's copy keeps in-frame clones and lacks some. The sample gives hundreds of thousands of clones, about four fifths of which show up once; 13% is in the top ten. The sequenced sample was PBMCs. These receptors were obtained from a woman between 40 and 50 years old in good health. Some clones in this sample may be carry-over from other donors' samples. Both conserved end residues are part of each CDR3. Each record gives: J gene, clone size, D gene, V gene, CDR3 DNA, CDR3 protein. The D gene is left open where the match is weak. Clone size is given for some rows only: seen once, a few or many times, or a class if the clone is expanded.

>TRBJ2-5|-|-|TRBV4-3
TGCGCCAGCAGCCAAGATTCTTACGTGAGAGAGACCCAGTACTTC
CASSQDSYVRETQYF
>TRBJ2-1|-|-|TRBV5-6
TGTGCCAGCAGCAGGCAGGGGGGTTATGGCTATGAGCAGTTCTTC
CASSRQGGYGYEQFF
>TRBJ2-7|-|TRBD1|TRBV27
TGTGCCACTGCTCGAAGCCGGGACAGAGGCTACGAGCAGTACTTC
CATARSRDRGYEQYF
>TRBJ2-7|-|-|TRBV9
TGTGCCAGCAGCGTACTCGACTGGTCCTACGAGCAGTACTTC
CASSVLDWSYEQYF
>TRBJ2-1|-|TRBD2|TRBV19
TGTGCCAGTAGTCCGCCGGGACTAGCGGGAGCTGAGCAGTTCTTC
CASSPPGLAGAEQFF
>TRBJ2-7|-|-|TRBV28
TGTGCCAGCGGCTCCTACGAGCAGTACTTC
CASGSYEQYF
>TRBJ1-1|-|TRBD1|TRBV29-1
TGCAGCGTGGCGACAGGGAACCCTGAAGCTTTCTTT
CSVATGNPEAFF
>TRBJ2-6|-|TRBD1|TRBV7-6
TGTGCCAGCGGGCAGGGGGCTCAATCTGGGGCCAACGTCCTGACTTTC
CASGQGAQSGANVLTF
>TRBJ1-5|-|TRBD1|TRBV10-3
TGTGCGCCGGGACAGGTTAATCAGCCCCAGCATTTT
CAPGQVNQPQHF
>TRBJ2-3|-|-|TRBV7-7
TGTGCTAGCAGCGCTGTGACTGCCGCAGATACGCAGTATTTT
CASSAVTAADTQYF
>TRBJ1-5|few|-|TRBV7-8
TGTGCCAGCAGCTCAGACAGTAACTATCAGCCCCAGCATTTT
CASSSDSNYQPQHF
>TRBJ1-1|-|TRBD1|TRBV18
TGTGCCAGCTCAACTGACAGGGACACTGAAGCTTTCTTT
CASSTDRDTEAFF
>TRBJ2-2|-|-|TRBV6-6
TGTGCCAGCAGTCGGATGAACACCGGGGAGCTGTTTTTT
CASSRMNTGELFF
>TRBJ2-2|-|TRBD2|TRBV7-7
TGTGCCAGCAGCTTGTCCAAGGCTAGCGGGTCTGTGACCGGGGAGCTGTTTTTT
CASSLSKASGSVTGELFF
>TRBJ1-1|-|-|TRBV9
TGTGCCAGCAGCGTAGGACAGACCTACACTGAAGCTTTCTTT
CASSVGQTYTEAFF
>TRBJ2-5|once|-|TRBV20-1
TGCAGTGCTAGTAAGGAGGGTACCCAGTACTTC
CSASKEGTQYF
>TRBJ2-3|-|TRBD1|TRBV18
TGTGCCAGCTCACCACAGGGACAGGGGGCCGAAGATACGCAGTATTTT
CASSPQGQGAEDTQYF
>TRBJ2-4|-|-|TRBV7-9
TGTGCCAGCAGCCCCGGGGGCGAAGGCATTCAGTACTTC
CASSPGGEGIQYF
>TRBJ2-5|-|TRBD1|TRBV4-1
TGCGCCAGCAGCCAAGACCCGGGACAGGGAGGCGAGACCCAGTACTTC
CASSQDPGQGGETQYF
>TRBJ1-6|-|-|TRBV19
TGTGCCAGTAAGGGTTCAGGAGGATATTCACCCCTCCACTTT
CASKGSGGYSPLHF
>TRBJ2-5|-|-|TRBV5-6
TGTGCCAGCAGCAGGACACAGGGACGTCGCGAGACCCAGTACTTC
CASSRTQGRRETQYF
>TRBJ1-5|-|-|TRBV2
TGTGCCAGCAGACCCTGGACGGGGGATCAGCCCCAGCATTTT
CASRPWTGDQPQHF
>TRBJ2-2|-|TRBD2|TRBV13
TGTGCCAGCAGTTATAGGACTAGAATGAACACCGGGGAGCTGTTTTTT
CASSYRTRMNTGELFF
>TRBJ2-7|-|TRBD2|TRBV10-3
TGTGCCATCAGTGGGCAATACCCGGGACTAGACTACGAGCAGTACTTC
CAISGQYPGLDYEQYF
>TRBJ2-7|-|-|TRBV28
TGTGCCAGCAGTTGGCCCCCGGCCCACGAGCAGTACTTC
CASSWPPAHEQYF
>TRBJ2-1|-|TRBD2|TRBV28
TGTGCCAGCAGCACTAGCGGGAATAGTGAGCAGTTCTTC
CASSTSGNSEQFF
>TRBJ2-1|-|TRBD2|TRBV19
TGTGCCAGTAGTATGTTTGCGGGAGCCTACAATGAGCAGTTCTTC
CASSMFAGAYNEQFF
>TRBJ2-5|once|-|TRBV28
TGTGCCAGCAGTTTTTCCACCACCCAAGAGACCCAGTACTTC
CASSFSTTQETQYF
>TRBJ2-7|-|-|TRBV27
TGTGCCAGTGGGGCATCGGACAGCTCCTACGAGCAGTACTTC
CASGASDSSYEQYF
>TRBJ1-4|-|-|TRBV5-5
TGTGCCAGCAGCTTGGCGAGAACAACTAATGAAAAACTGTTTTTT
CASSLARTTNEKLFF
>TRBJ2-7|-|TRBD2|TRBV6-5
TGTGCCAGCACTCCTAGCGGAGGTTACGAGCAGTACTTC
CASTPSGGYEQYF
>TRBJ1-5|-|-|TRBV5-1
TGCGCCAGCAGCCCTCGCCCGCGCGGAAGCAATCAGCCCCAGCATTTT
CASSPRPRGSNQPQHF
>TRBJ1-3|-|-|TRBV6-5
TGTGCCAGCAGTAAGACACCCAGCTCTGGAAACACCATATATTTT
CASSKTPSSGNTIYF
>TRBJ2-3|-|TRBD2|TRBV28
TGTGCCAGCAGTCTTGGACTAGCGGGAGTGTCGGATACGCAGTATTTT
CASSLGLAGVSDTQYF
>TRBJ1-2|once|TRBD1|TRBV6-5
TGTGCCAGCAGTTGGGGACAGGGGTCAGCACAACGCGGCTACACCTTC
CASSWGQGSAQRGYTF
>TRBJ2-7|-|TRBD1|TRBV6-1
TGTGCCAGCACCTTAGACAGGGGACTGTCCTACGAGCAGTACTTC
CASTLDRGLSYEQYF
>TRBJ2-7|once|-|TRBV5-6
TGTGCCAGCAGTCGTATGCCCTACGAGCAGTACTTC
CASSRMPYEQYF
>TRBJ2-1|few|-|TRBV6-4
TGTGCCAGCAGTGACAACGCGGGATCCTACAATGAGCAGTTCTTC
CASSDNAGSYNEQFF
>TRBJ1-2|-|TRBD1|TRBV18
TGTGCCAGCTCACCTTTCGACAGGGTACGTGGCTACACCTTC
CASSPFDRVRGYTF
>TRBJ1-5|-|-|TRBV28
TGTGCCAGCAGCCCACAGAATAGCAATCAGCCCCAGCATTTT
CASSPQNSNQPQHF
>TRBJ1-5|-|-|TRBV10-3
TGTGCCATCAGGGCCGGACAGAATAGCAATCAGCCCCAGCATTTT
CAIRAGQNSNQPQHF
>TRBJ1-3|-|-|TRBV15
TGTGCCACCAGCAGACAGGGAGGGGACTCTGGAAACACCATATATTTT
CATSRQGGDSGNTIYF
>TRBJ2-1|-|TRBD2|TRBV14
TGTGCCAGCAGCGAGCCGGGACTAGTAGTAAGGGATGAGCAGTTCTTC
CASSEPGLVVRDEQFF
>TRBJ1-1|once|-|TRBV28
TGTGCCAGCAGTTTCACCCCTTTGGCTGAAGCTTTCTTT
CASSFTPLAEAFF
>TRBJ2-5|-|TRBD2|TRBV5-5
TGTGCCAGCAGCTTAGTAGCGGGAGAGACCCAGTACTTC
CASSLVAGETQYF